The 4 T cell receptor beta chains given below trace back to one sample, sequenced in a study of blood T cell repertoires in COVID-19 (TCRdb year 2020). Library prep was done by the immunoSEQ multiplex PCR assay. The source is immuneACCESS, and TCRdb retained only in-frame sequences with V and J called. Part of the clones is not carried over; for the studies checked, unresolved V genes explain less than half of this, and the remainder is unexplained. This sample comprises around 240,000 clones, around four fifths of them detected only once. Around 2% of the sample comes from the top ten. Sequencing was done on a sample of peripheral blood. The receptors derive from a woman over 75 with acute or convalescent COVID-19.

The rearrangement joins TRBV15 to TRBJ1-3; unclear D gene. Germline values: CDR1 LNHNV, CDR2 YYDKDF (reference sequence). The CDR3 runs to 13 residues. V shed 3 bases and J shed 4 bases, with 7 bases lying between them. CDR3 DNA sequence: TGTGCCACCAGCAGTAACGAGGGAAACACCATATATTTT. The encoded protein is CATSSNEGNTIYF. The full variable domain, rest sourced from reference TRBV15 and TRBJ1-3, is DAMVIQNPRYQVTQFGKPVTLSCSQTLNHNVMYWYQQKSSQAPKLLFHYYDKDFNNEADTPDNFQSRRPNTSFCFLDIRSPGLGDTAMYLCATSSNEGNTIYFGEGSWLTVV.

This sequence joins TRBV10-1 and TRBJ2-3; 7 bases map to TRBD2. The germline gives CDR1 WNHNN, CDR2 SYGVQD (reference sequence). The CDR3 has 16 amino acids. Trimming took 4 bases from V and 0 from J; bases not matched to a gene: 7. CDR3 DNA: TGCGCCAGCAGTGGTTCGGCGGGAGTGAGCACAGATACGCAGTATTTT. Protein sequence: CASSGSAGVSTDTQYF.

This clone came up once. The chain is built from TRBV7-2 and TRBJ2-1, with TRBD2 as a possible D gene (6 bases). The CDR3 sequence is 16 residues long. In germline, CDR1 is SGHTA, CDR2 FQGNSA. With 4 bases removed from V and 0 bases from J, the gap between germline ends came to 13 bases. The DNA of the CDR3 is TGTGCCAGCAGCTCCCGGGGGTCATACTCCTACAATGAGCAGTTCTTC. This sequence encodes CASSSRGSYSYNEQFF.

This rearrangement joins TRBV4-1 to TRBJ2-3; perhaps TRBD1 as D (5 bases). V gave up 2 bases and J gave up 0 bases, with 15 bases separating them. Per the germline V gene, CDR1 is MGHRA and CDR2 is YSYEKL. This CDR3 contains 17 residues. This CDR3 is CASSQPTLGPSTDTQYF. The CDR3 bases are TGCGCCAGCAGCCAACCTACTTTGGGGCCGAGCACAGATACGCAGTATTTT.